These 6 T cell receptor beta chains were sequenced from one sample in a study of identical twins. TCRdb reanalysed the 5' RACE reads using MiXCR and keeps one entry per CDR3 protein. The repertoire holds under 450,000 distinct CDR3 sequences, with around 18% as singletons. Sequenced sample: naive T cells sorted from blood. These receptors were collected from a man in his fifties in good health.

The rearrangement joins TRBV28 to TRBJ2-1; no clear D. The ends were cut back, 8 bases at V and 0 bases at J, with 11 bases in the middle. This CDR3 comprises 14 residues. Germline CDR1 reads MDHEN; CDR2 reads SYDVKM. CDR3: CASCDTSSYNEQFF. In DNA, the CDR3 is TGTGCCAGCTGCGATACCAGCTCCTACAATGAGCAGTTCTTC.

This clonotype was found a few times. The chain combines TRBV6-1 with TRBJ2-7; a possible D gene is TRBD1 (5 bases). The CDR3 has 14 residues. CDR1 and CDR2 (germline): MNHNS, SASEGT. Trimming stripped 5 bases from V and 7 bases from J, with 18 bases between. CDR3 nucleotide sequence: TGTGCCAGCAGTCGTGACAGTTTCTATATGGAGCAGTACTTC. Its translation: CASSRDSFYMEQYF.

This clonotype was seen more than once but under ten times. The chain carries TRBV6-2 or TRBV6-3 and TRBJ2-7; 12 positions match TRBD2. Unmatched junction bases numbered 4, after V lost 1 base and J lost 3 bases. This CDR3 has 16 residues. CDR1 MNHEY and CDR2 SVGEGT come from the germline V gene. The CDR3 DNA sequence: TGTGCCAGCAGTTACTGGACTAGCGGGAAAAGCTACGAGCAGTACTTC. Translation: CASSYWTSGKSYEQYF.

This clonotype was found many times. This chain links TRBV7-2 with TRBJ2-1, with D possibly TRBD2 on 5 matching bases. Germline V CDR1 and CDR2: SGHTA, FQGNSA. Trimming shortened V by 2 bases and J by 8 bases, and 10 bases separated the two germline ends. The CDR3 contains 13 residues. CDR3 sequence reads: CASSLPSRDEQFF. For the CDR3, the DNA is TGTGCCAGCAGCTTACCTAGCCGGGATGAGCAGTTCTTC.

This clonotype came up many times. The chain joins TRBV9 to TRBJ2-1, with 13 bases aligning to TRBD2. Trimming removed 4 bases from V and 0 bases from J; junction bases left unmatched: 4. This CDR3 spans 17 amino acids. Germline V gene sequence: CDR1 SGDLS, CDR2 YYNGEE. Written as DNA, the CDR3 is TGTGCCAGCAGCCCAAGACTAGCGGGAGGCTCCTACAATGAGCAGTTCTTC. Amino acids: CASSPRLAGGSYNEQFF.

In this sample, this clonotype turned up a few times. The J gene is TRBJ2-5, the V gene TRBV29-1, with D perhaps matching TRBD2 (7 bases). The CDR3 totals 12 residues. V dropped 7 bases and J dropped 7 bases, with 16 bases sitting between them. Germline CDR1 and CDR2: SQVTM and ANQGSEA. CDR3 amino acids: CSALGGGGTQYF. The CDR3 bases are TGCAGCGCCCTGGGAGGGGGTGGGACCCAGTACTTC.